This T cell receptor (beta chain) was documented in a study of glioma-infiltrating T cells (dated by TCRdb to the mid-2010s). Regarding the complete study: Sequencing of TCR alpha- and beta-chain repertoires was performed on glioma tissue, on non-neoplastic brain tissue, and on matched peripheral blood mononuclear cells. To measure divergence between tissue and blood T-cell populations, each tissue-infiltrating repertoire was compared with the peripheral blood repertoire of the same patient. The paired cohort comprised three low-grade glioma patients, 8 or 9 primary glioblastoma patients and three non-glioma patients contributing non-neoplastic brain tissue. Study-wide findings and limitations: Small numbers underpinned the group comparisons: 7 to 9 glioblastoma patients, three low-grade glioma patients and three non-neoplastic patients. Very few CDR3 sequences were found to be shared between tissue and blood, and this scarcity was attributed to high CDR3 diversity and limited sampling. In non-neoplastic patients, VJ-independent divergence between tissue and blood fell below expectation, whereas in all gliomas, and especially in low-grade gliomas, the divergence rose above expectation.

The iRepertoire nested amplicon-rescue multiplex PCR (arm-PCR) platform was used to amplify TCR alpha and beta CDR3 regions from RNA. The input for one-step reverse transcription and amplification was about 95-400 ng of tissue mRNA or PBMC total RNA. Following bead purification, Illumina adapters were added by a secondary multiplex PCR, and libraries between 200 and 400 bp were gel-purified. The libraries contained internal 6-nucleotide barcodes that were used for demultiplexing. The libraries were sequenced on an Illumina MiSeq using 2x220 or 2x250 nucleotide paired-end reads. Regarding the original processing steps: Paired reads were merged using FLASH 1.2.11 and aligned with BWA-MEM to the GRCh37 human genome, and TRA and TRB reads were then extracted. V and J assignment used an IMGT-derived reference of cassette sequences and CDR3 motifs that included pseudogenes. Reads were translated in three frames, and productive CDR3s were defined by a C…FGXG motif without stop codons. Unique combinations of V-J cassette pair and CDR3 amino acid sequence were defined as clonotypes. Hamming distance filtering was applied to reads, with thresholds set by the sequence error rate of each sample in mapped regions. TCRdb itself trimmed the public reads at Q25 with fastp, ran MiXCR and retained productive beta chains. Each entry is one CDR3 protein sequence, shown with its most common DNA and genes. These V and J calls rely on TCRdb rather than the paper's analysis. The sample profile shows under 200,000 distinct CDR3 sequences; around 45% of them were found once. Roughly 5.2% of the sample is held by the ten biggest clonotypes.

The CDR3 contains 15 residues, cysteine and phenylalanine counted. Only the CDR3 DNA stays, 45 bases, in frame from base 1. Here V drops 3 bases and J drops 4 bases, and the junction holds 5 bases not matched to any gene. CDR1 and CDR2, per the germline V gene, are KGHDR and SFDVKD. This clonotype has just a few counts. Its antigen remains undetermined. Within one base of it there is no much larger clone, and no base qualities were kept. The receptor was isolated from a human donor with low-grade glioma or glioblastoma, undergoing nonglioma brain surgery, or in good health (not recorded which). The specimen was glioma tissue, nonneoplastic brain tissue, or PBMCs (not recorded which). The chain is encoded by TRBV24-1 joined to TRBJ2-7, and 10 bases in between align with TRBD1. The DNA sequence is given as TGTGCCACCAGTGATCGACAGGGGGCGGTGTACGAGCAGTACTTC. Translated, this gives CATSDRQGAVYEQYF.